The source of this T cell receptor (beta chain) is a study of T cells in Graves' hyperthyroidism and ophthalmopathy. The CDR3 runs 14 residues. J lost 5 bases, V lost 5 bases, and 6 bases had no gene match. From germline, CDR1 is SGHAT and CDR2 FQNNGV. In this sample, this clonotype turned up once. Amplified TCR beta CDR3 regions derived from RNA transcripts. With the HTBI primer set, the TCR CDR3 went through a first round of RT-PCR. Using its own MiXCR run on the multiplex PCR reads, TCRdb lists one record per CDR3 protein. The sample records approximately 330,000 distinct CDR3 sequences, around 20% being singletons.

The receptor's source is a woman in her forties or fifties with Graves' hyperthyroidism. Material: blood. This chain joins TRBV11-2 and TRBJ1-2; 9 bases are shared with TRBD1. CDR3 in DNA: TGTGCCAGCAGCCGAGGACAGGGGAGATATGGCTACACCTTC. It encodes CASSRGQGRYGYTF.